Below are 4 T cell receptor beta chains sequenced from a single sample in a study of T cell responses to AZD1222 COVID-19 vaccine. Produced via immunoSEQ multiplex PCR; TCRdb's table is partial and in-frame only. The repertoire holds 130,000 or so clones, with about nine tenths as singletons. The specimen comprised peripheral blood, sampled 28 days after the second AZD1222 dose. These TCRs come from an adult who received the AZD1222 COVID-19 vaccine.

The chain couples TRBV29-1 to TRBJ1-2; 9 bases are shared with TRBD1. Germline CDR1 reads SQVTM; CDR2 reads ANQGSEA. The CDR3 contains 14 residues. The ends lost 2 bases at V and 2 bases at J; junction bases unmatched: 3. Here the CDR3 DNA reads TGCAGCGTTGAAAGGGGACAGGGAAACTATGGCTACACCTTC. This translates into CSVERGQGNYGYTF. Drawing the rest from reference TRBV29-1 and TRBJ1-2, the complete variable domain is SAVISQKPSRDICQRGTSLTIQCQVDSQVTMMFWYRQQPGQSLTLIATANQGSEATYESGFVIDKFPISRPNLTFSTLTVSNMSPEDSSIYLCSVERGQGNYGYTFGSGTRLTVV.

The chain carries TRBV10-3 and TRBJ1-1, with 8 bases aligning to TRBD1. V lost 8 bases to trimming and J lost 1 base; unmatched junction nucleotides: 12. The CDR3 is 16 amino acids. The germline CDR1 and CDR2 sequences are ENHRY and SYGVKD. The CDR3 reads CAISRWGQAPNTEAFF. The CDR3 DNA sequence: TGTGCCATCTCCCGTTGGGGACAGGCGCCGAACACTGAAGCTTTCTTT.

This clone occurred once. V and J are TRBV2 and TRBJ1-1, with no clear D. Trimming removed 3 bases from V and 5 bases from J, with 16 bases in between. Germline V lookup: CDR1 SNHLY, CDR2 FYNNEI. The CDR3 length is 15 residues. The DNA for the CDR3 is TGTGCCAGCAGTGATCGGTCCCTTGGTAAGACTGAAGCTTTCTTT. This translates into CASSDRSLGKTEAFF. Supplemented by reference TRBV2 and TRBJ1-1, the full variable domain reads EPEVTQTPSHQVTQMGQEVILRCVPISNHLYFYWYRQILGQKVEFLVSFYNNEISEKSEIFDDQFSVERPDGSNFTLKIRSTKLEDSAMYFCASSDRSLGKTEAFFGQGTRLTVV.

The chain uses TRBV5-8 and TRBJ2-1, with a possible D match to TRBD1 (6 bases). The germline CDR1 and CDR2 sequences are SGHTS and YDEGEE. The CDR3 length is 12 residues. V was pared by 5 bases and J by 7 bases, with 10 bases between. The CDR3 DNA follows: TGTGCCAGCAGGGCGCAGGGGAATGAGCAGTTCTTC. As protein: CASRAQGNEQFF.